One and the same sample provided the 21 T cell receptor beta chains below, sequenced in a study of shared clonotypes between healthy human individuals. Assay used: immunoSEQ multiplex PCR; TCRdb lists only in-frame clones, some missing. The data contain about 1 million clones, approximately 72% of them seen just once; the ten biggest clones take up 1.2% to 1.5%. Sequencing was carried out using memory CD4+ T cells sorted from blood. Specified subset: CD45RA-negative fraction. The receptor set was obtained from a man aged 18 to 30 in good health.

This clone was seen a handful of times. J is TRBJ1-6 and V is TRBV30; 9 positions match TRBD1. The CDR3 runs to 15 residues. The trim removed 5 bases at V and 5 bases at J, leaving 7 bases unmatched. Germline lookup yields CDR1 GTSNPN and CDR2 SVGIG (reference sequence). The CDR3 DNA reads TGTGCCTGGGACGACAGGGGGTTAGATAATTCACCCCTCCACTTT. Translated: CAWDDRGLDNSPLHF.

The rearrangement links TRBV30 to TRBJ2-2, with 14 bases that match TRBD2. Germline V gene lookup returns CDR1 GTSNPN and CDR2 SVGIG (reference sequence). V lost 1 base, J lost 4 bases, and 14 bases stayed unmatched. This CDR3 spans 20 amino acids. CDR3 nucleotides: TGTGCCTGGAGTGGTGGACGGAGACTAGCGGGAGGGCCTAGCACCGGGGAGCTGTTTTTT. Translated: CAWSGGRRLAGGPSTGELFF. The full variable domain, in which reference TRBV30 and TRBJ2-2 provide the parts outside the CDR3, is SQTIHQWPATLVQPVGSPLSLECTVEGTSNPNLYWYRQAAGRGLQLLFYSVGIGQISSEVPQNLSASRPQDRQFILSSKKLLLSDSGFYLCAWSGGRRLAGGPSTGELFFGEGSRLTVL.

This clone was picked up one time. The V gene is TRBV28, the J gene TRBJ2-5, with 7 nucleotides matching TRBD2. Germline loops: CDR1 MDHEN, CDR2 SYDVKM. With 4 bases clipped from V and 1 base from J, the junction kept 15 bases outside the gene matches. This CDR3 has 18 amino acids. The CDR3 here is CASSSPALWGGTQETQYF. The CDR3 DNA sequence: TGTGCCAGCAGTTCACCCGCCCTCTGGGGGGGAACCCAAGAGACCCAGTACTTC.

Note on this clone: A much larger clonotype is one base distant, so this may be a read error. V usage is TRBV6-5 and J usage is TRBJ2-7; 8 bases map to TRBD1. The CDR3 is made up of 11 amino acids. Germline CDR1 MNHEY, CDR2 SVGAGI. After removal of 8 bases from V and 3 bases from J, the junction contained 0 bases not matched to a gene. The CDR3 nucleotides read TGTGCCAGCGGACAGGGCTACGAGCAGTACTTC. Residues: CASGQGYEQYF.

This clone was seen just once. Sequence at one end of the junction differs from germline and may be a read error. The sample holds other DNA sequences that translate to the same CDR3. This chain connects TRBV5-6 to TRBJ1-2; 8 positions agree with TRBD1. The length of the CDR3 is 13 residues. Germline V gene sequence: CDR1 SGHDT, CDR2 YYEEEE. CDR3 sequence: CASSLDRARGYTF. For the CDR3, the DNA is TGTGCCAGCAGTTTGGACAGGGCTCGTGGCTACACCTTC.

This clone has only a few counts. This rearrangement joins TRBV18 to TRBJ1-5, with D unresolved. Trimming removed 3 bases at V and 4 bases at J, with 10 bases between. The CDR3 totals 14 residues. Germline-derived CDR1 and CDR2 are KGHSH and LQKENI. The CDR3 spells CASSPVTGNQPQHF. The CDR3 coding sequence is TGTGCCAGCTCACCCGTTACGGGTAATCAGCCCCAGCATTTT. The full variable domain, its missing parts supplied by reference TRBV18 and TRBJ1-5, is NAGVMQNPRHLVRRRGQEARLRCSPMKGHSHVYWYRQLPEEGLKFMVYLQKENIIDESGMPKERFSAEFPKEGPSILRIQQVVRGDSAAYFCASSPVTGNQPQHFGDGTRLSIL.

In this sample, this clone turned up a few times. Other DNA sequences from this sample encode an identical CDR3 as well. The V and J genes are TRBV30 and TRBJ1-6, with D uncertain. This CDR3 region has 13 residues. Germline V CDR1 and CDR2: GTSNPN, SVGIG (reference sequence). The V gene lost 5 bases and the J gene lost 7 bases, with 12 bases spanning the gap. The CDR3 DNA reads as TGTGCCTGGCGATCCGGGAACAATTCACCCCTCCACTTT. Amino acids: CAWRSGNNSPLHF.

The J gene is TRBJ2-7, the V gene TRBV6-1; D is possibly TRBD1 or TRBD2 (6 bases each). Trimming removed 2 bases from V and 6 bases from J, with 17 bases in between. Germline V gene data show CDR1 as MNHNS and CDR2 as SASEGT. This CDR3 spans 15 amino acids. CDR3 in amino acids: CASSELGGLAREQYF. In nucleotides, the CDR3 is TGTGCCAGCAGTGAACTGGGGGGCCTCGCCCGCGAGCAGTACTTC.

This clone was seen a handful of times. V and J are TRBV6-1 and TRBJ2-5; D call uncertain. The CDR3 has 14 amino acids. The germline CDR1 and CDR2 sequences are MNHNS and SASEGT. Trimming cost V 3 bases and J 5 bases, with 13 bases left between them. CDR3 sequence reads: CASSDRWAGETQYF. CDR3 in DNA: TGTGCCAGCAGTGACAGGTGGGCTGGTGAGACCCAGTACTTC.

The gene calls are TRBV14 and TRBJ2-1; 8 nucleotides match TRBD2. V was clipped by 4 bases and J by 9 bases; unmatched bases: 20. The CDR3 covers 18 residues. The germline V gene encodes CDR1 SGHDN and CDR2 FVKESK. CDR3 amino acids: CASSRRTPGTRDGLEQFF. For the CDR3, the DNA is TGTGCCAGCAGCCGAAGGACTCCCGGGACTAGGGATGGACTTGAGCAGTTCTTC.

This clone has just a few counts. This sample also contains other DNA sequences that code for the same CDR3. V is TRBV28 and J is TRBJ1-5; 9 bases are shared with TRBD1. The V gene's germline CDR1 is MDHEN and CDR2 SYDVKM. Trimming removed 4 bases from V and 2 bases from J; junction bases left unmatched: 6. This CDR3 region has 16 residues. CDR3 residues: CASSSLTGGGNQPQHF. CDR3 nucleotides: TGTGCCAGCAGTTCATTGACAGGGGGTGGCAATCAGCCCCAGCATTTT.

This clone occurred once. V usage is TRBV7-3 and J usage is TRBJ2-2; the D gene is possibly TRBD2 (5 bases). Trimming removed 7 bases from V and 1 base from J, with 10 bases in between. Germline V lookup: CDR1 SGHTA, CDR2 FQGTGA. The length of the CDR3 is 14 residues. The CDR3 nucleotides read TGTGCCAGCAAACCAGAGGGGAACACCGGGGAGCTGTTTTTT. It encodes CASKPEGNTGELFF.

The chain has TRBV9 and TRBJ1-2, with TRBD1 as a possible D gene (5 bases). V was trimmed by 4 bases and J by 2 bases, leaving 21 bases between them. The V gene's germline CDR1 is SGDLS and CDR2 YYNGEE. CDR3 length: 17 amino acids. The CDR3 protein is CASSTSSRVLTNYGYTF. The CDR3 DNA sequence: TGTGCCAGCAGCACCTCTAGCAGGGTCCTGACAAACTATGGCTACACCTTC.

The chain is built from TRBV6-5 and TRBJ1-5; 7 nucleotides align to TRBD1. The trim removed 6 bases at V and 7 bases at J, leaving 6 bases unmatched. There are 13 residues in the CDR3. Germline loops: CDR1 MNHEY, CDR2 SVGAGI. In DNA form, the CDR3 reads TGTGCCAGCAGCCCAGGGGGGTGGCAGCCCCAGCATTTT. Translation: CASSPGGWQPQHF.

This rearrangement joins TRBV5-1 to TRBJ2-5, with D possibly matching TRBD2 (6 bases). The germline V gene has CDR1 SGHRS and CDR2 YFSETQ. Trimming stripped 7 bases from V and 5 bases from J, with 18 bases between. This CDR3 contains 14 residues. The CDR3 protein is CASSRAPEGETQYF. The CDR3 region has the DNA TGCGCCAGCTCGAGAGCGCCGGAGGGGGAGACCCAGTACTTC.

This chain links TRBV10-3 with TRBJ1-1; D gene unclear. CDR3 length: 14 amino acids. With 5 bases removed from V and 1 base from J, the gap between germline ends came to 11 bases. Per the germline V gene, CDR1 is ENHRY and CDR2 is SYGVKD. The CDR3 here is CAISRTDTNTEAFF. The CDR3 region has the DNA TGTGCCATCAGTCGGACGGATACGAACACTGAAGCTTTCTTT.

The CDR3 bases are TGTGCCAGCAGGGGACAGGGACTTAATTCACCCCTCCACTTT. Its translation: CASRGQGLNSPLHF. The V and J genes are TRBV28 and TRBJ1-6; TRBD1 agrees at 9 bases. Looked up from germline, CDR1 is MDHEN and CDR2 is SYDVKM. Trimming took 6 bases from V and 6 from J; bases not matched to a gene: 3. The CDR3 is 14 residues long.

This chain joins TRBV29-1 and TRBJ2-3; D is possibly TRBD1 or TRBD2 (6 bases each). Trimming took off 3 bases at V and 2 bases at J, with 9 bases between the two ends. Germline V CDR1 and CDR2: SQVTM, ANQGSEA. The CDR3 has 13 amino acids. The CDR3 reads CSVDRGHTDTQYF. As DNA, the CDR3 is TGCAGCGTTGACCGGGGGCACACAGATACGCAGTATTTT.

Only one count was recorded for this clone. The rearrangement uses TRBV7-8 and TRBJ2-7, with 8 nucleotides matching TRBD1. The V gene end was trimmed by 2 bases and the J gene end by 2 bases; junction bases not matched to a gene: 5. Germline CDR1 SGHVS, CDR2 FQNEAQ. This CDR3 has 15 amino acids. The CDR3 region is CASSLRQGSTYEQYF. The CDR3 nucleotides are TGTGCCAGCAGCTTACGACAGGGGAGCACCTACGAGCAGTACTTC.

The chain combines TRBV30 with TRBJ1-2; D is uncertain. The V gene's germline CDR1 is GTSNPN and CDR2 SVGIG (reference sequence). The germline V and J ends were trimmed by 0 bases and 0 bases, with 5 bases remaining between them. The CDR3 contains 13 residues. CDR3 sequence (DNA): TGTGCCTGGAGTGTGTCAGCTAACTATGGCTACACCTTC. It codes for CAWSVSANYGYTF.

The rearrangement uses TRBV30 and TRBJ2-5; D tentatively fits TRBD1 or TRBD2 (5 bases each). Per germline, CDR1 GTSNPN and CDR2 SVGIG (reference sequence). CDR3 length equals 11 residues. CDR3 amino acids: CGGNIQETQYF. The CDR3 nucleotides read TGTGGGGGGAATATACAAGAGACCCAGTACTTC.